This TCR beta chain emerged from a study of cytomegalovirus exposure and HLA in healthy donors. Germline assignment: CDR1 SGDLS and CDR2 YYNGEE. V was clipped by 0 bases and J by 0 bases, with 7 bases between them. The CDR3 is 15 amino acids. The PCR made use of 60 Vbeta and 13 Jbeta primers. Here immunoSEQ multiplex PCR was the method, and the copy in TCRdb shows in-frame clones only, minus some. The profile shows some 140,000 clones, around 78% of them singletons. The chain uses TRBV9 and TRBJ1-5; tentative D call: TRBD1 (5 bases). The material sequenced was PBMCs. The clonotype was recovered from a female donor in good health and CMV-seropositive. As DNA, the CDR3 is TGTGCCAGCAGCGTAGCGGGGGGTAGCAATCAGCCCCAGCATTTT. Translating it yields CASSVAGGSNQPQHF.